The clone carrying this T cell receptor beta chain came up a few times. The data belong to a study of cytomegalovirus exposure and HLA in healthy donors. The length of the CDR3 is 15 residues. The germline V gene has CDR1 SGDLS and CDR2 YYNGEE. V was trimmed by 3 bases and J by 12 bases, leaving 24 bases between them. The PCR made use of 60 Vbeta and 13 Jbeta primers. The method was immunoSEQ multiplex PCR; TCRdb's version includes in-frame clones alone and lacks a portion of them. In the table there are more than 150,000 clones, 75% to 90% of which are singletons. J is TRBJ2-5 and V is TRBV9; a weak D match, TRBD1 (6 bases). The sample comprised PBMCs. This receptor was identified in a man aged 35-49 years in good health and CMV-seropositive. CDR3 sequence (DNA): TGTGCCAGCAGCGCCGTAGGGACGGGACATACCAAGAAGTACTTC. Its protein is CASSAVGTGHTKKYF.